This T cell receptor beta chain was identified during a study of blood T cell repertoires in COVID-19. Sequencing used immunoSEQ multiplex PCR; TCRdb keeps in-frame clones, though not all of them. Of 270,000 or so clones in the sample, around 86% were seen once. This CDR3 region has 13 residues. CDR1 and CDR2 (germline): LNHDA, SQIVND (reference sequence). Trimming shortened V by 10 bases and J by 6 bases, and 13 bases separated the two germline ends. V and J are TRBV19 and TRBJ1-6, with a weak D call TRBD1 (5 bases). Material: peripheral blood. The TCR comes from a woman aged 40 to 50 who had recovered from COVID-19. The CDR3 region has the DNA TGTGCCACAGCACGGGGACTTAATTCACCCCTCCACTTT. Amino acids: CATARGLNSPLHF.